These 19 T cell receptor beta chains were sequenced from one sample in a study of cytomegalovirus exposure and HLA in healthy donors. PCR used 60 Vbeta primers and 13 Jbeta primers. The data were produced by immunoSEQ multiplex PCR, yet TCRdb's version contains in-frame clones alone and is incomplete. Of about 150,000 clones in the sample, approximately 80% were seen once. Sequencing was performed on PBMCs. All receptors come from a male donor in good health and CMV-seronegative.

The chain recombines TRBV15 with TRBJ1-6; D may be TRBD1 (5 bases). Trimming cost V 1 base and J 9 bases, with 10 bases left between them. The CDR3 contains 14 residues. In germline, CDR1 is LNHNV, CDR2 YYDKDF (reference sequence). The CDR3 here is CATSRVRGGSPLHF. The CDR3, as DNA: TGTGCCACCAGCAGAGTGAGGGGAGGTTCACCCCTCCACTTT.

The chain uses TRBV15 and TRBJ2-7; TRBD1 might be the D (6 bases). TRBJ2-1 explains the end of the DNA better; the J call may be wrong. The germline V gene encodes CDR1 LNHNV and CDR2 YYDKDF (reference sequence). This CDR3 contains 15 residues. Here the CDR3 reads CATSPGSRGGNEQFF. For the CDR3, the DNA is TGTGCCACCAGCCCCGGATCGCGAGGGGGCAATGAGCAGTTCTTC.

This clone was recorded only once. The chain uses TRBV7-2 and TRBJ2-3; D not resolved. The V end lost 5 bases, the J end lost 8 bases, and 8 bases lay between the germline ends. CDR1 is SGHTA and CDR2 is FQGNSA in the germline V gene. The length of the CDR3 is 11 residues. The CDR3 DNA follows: TGTGCCAGCAGCGCCCCGGGTACGCAGTATTTT. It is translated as CASSAPGTQYF.

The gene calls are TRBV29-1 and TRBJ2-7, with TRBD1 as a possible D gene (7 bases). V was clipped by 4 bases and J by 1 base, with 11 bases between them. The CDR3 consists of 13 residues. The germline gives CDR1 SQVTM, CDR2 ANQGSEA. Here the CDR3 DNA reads TGCAGCGTTGCGGGGGACAGTTCCTACGAGCAGTACTTC. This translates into CSVAGDSSYEQYF.

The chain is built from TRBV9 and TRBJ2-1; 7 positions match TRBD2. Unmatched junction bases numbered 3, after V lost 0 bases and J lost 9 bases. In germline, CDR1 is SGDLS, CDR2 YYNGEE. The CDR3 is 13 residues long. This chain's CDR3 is CASSVVGRGEQFF. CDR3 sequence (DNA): TGTGCCAGCAGCGTAGTGGGGAGGGGTGAGCAGTTCTTC.

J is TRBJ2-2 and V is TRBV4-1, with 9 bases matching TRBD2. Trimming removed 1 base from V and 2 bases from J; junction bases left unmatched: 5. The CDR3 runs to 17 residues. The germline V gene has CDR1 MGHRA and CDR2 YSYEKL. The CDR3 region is CASSQGLTSGNTGELFF. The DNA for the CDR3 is TGCGCCAGCAGCCAAGGGTTGACTAGCGGAAACACCGGGGAGCTGTTTTTT.

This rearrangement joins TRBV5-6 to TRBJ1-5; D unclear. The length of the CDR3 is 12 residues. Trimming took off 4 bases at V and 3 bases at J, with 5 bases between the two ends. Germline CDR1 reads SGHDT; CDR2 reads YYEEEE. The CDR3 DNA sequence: TGTGCCAGCAGCCAGATCAATCAGCCCCAGCATTTT. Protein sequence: CASSQINQPQHF.

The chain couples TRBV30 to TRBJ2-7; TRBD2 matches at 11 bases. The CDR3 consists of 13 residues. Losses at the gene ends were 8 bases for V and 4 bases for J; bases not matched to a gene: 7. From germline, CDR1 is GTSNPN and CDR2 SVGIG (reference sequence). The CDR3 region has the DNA TGTGCCGGTACTAGCGGGAGTACGTACGAGCAGTACTTC. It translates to CAGTSGSTYEQYF.

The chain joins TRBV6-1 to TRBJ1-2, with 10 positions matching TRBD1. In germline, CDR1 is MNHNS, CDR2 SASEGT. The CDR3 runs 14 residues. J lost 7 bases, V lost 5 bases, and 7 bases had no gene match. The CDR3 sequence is CASSFGTGVGGYTF. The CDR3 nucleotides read TGTGCCAGCAGTTTCGGGACAGGGGTCGGTGGCTACACCTTC.

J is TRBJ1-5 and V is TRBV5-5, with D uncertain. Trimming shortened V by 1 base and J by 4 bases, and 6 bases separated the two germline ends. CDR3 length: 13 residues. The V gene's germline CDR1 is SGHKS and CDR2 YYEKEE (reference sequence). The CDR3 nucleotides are TGTGCCAGCAGCTTGCGACAAAATCAGCCCCAGCATTTT. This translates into CASSLRQNQPQHF.

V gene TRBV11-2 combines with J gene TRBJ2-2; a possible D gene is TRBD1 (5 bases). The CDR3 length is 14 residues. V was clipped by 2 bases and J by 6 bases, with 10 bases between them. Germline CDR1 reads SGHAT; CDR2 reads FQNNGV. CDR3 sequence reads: CASSLSQVSGELFF. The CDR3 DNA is TGTGCCAGCAGCTTATCACAGGTGTCCGGGGAGCTGTTTTTT.

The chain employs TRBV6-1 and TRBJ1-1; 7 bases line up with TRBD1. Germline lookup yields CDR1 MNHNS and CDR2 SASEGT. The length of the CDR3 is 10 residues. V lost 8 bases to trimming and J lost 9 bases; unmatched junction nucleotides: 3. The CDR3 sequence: CASLDRQAFF. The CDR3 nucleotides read TGTGCCAGCCTGGACAGGCAAGCTTTCTTT.

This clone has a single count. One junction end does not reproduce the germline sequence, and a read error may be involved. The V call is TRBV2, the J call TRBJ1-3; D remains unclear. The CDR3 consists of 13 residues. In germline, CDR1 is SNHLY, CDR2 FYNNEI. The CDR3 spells CASSGSSGDTIYF. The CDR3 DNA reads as TGTGCCAGCAGTGGAAGCTCTGGAGACACCATATATTTT.

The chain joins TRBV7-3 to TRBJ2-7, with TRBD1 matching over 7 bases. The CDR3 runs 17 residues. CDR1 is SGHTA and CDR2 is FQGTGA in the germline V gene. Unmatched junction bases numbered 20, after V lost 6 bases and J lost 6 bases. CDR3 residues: CASRPDWGQFPGLEQYF. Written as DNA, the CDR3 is TGTGCCAGCAGACCAGATTGGGGACAGTTCCCGGGTCTCGAGCAGTACTTC.

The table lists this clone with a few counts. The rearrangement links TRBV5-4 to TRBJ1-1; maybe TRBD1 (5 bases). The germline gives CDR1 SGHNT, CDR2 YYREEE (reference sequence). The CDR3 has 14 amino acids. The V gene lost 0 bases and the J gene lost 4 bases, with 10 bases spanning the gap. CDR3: CASSLGAGGTEAFF. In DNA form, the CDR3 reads TGTGCCAGCAGCTTGGGGGCCGGGGGCACTGAAGCTTTCTTT.

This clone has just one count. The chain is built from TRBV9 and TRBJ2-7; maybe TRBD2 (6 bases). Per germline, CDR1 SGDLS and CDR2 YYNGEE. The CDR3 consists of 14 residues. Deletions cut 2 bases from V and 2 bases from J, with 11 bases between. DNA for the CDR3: TGTGCCAGCAGCGTCTCGAGGGAGGCCTACGAGCAGTACTTC. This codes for CASSVSREAYEQYF.

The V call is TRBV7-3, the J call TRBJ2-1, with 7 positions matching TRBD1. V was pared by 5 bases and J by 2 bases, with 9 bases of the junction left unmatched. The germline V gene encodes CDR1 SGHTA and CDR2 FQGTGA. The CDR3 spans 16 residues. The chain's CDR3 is CASSPNRGSTYNEQFF. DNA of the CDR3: TGTGCCAGCAGCCCCAACAGGGGTTCTACCTACAATGAGCAGTTCTTC.

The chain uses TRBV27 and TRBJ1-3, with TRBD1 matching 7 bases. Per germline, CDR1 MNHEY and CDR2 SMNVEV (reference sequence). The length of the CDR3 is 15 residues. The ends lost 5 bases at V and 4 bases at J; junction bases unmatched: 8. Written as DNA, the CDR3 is TGTGCCAGCAGTCCCAACAGGGGCTCCGGAAACACCATATATTTT. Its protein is CASSPNRGSGNTIYF.

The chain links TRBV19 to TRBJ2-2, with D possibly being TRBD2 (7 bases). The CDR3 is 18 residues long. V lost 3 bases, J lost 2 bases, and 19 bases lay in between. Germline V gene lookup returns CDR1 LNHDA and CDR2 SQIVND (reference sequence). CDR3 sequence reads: CASSIRGAGDHNTGELFF. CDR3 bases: TGTGCCAGTAGTATCCGGGGGGCAGGGGACCATAACACCGGGGAGCTGTTTTTT.